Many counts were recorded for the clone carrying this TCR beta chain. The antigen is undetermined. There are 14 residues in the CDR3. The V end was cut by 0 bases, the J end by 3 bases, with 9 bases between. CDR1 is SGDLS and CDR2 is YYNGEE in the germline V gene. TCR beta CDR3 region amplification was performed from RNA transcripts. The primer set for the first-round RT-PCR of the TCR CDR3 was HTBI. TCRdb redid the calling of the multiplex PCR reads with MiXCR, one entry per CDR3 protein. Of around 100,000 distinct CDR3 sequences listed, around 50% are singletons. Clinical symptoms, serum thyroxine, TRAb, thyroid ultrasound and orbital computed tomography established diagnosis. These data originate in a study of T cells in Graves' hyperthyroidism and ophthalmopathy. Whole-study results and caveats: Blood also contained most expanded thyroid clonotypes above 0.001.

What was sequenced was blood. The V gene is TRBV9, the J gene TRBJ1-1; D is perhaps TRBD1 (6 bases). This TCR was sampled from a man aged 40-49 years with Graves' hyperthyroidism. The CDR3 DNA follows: TGTGCCAGCAGCGTAGAGACAGGTGACACTGAAGCTTTCTTT. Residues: CASSVETGDTEAFF.